These 16 T cell receptor beta chains originate from one sample sequenced in a study of T-cell reconstitution after alpha-beta-depleted transplantation in children. Unique molecular identifiers were incorporated into the prepared TCRbeta library. TCRdb passed the PCR reads through MiXCR, listing each CDR3 protein once. Among 140,000 to 150,000 distinct CDR3 sequences listed, around 8.8% were seen once. The input for sequencing was PBMCs, mostly from graft donor cells, taken 180 days after TCRalphabeta/CD19-depleted stem cell transplant. The receptor set was obtained from a female patient aged 2 to 10 who had a stem cell transplant for congenital amegakaryocytic thrombocytopenia, so the T cells may come from the graft donor.

The chain has TRBV20-1 and TRBJ2-1; 8 bases line up with TRBD2. Germline V lookup: CDR1 DFQATT, CDR2 SNEGSKA (reference sequence). There are 21 residues in the CDR3. Trimming cost V 0 bases and J 0 bases; bases outside gene matches: 19. The CDR3 bases are TGCAGTGCTAGAGATTTCCGAGGTTCTAGCGGGCCACCGAGCTCCTACAATGAGCAGTTCTTC. Encoded protein: CSARDFRGSSGPPSSYNEQFF.

Only a few counts were recorded for this clonotype. The V and J genes are TRBV10-3 and TRBJ2-7; 13 bases are a match to TRBD2. This CDR3 region has 15 residues. Germline V gene data show CDR1 as ENHRY and CDR2 as SYGVKD. The V and J ends lost 7 bases and 7 bases, in that order; junction bases with no gene match: 10. The CDR3 reads CAITPTGTSGEEQYF. Written as DNA, the CDR3 is TGTGCCATCACCCCCACCGGGACTAGCGGGGAGGAGCAGTACTTC.

In this sample, this clonotype turned up a few times. V usage is TRBV12-3 or TRBV12-4 and J usage is TRBJ2-7; TRBD2 matches at 12 bases. CDR3 length equals 14 residues. Losses at the gene ends were 3 bases for V and 6 bases for J; bases not matched to a gene: 3. CDR3 sequence: CASSLTSGSLEQYF. The CDR3 DNA is TGTGCCAGCAGTTTGACTAGCGGGAGTCTCGAGCAGTACTTC.

The chain has TRBV28 and TRBJ2-7; a possible D gene is TRBD2 (5 bases). Looked up from germline, CDR1 is MDHEN and CDR2 is SYDVKM. The ends were cut back, 1 base at V and 3 bases at J, with 10 bases in the middle. The CDR3 is made up of 14 amino acids. For the CDR3, the DNA is TGTGCCAGCAGTTTATCGGGAAGATTCTACGAGCAGTACTTC. Translating gives CASSLSGRFYEQYF.

This clonotype occurred many times. The CDR3 region has the DNA TGCGCCAGCAGCTTGGAGGGGGGCTCCTACAATGAGCAGTTCTTC. Its protein product is CASSLEGGSYNEQFF. The chain carries TRBV5-1 and TRBJ2-1, with D perhaps matching TRBD1 or TRBD2 (6 bases each). The CDR3 spans 15 residues. The V and J ends lost 0 bases and 0 bases respectively, with 7 bases between them. Germline lookup yields CDR1 SGHRS and CDR2 YFSETQ. Combining the CDR3 with reference TRBV5-1 and TRBJ2-1 gives the whole variable domain KAGVTQTPRYLIKTRGQQVTLSCSPISGHRSVSWYQQTPGQGLQFLFEYFSETQRNKGNFPGRFSGRQFSNSRSEMNVSTLELGDSALYLCASSLEGGSYNEQFFGPGTRLTVL.

This clonotype occurred a few times. The chain couples TRBV20-1 to TRBJ2-5; TRBD1 is a possible D gene (6 bases). Deletions cut 3 bases from V and 5 bases from J, with 13 bases between. CDR3 length: 13 amino acids. Germline CDR1 and CDR2: DFQATT and SNEGSKA (reference sequence). CDR3 region: CSASYRVGETQYF. CDR3 in DNA: TGCAGTGCTAGTTACAGGGTCGGGGAGACCCAGTACTTC.

This clonotype has ten or more counts. V usage is TRBV7-2 and J usage is TRBJ2-7; D gene uncertain. The V gene lost 5 bases and the J gene lost 2 bases, with 19 bases spanning the gap. This CDR3 spans 16 amino acids. The V gene's germline CDR1 is SGHTA and CDR2 FQGNSA. The CDR3, as DNA: TGTGCCAGCAGCCAGACCCCCAGGAGATTAGCCTACGAGCAGTACTTC. This codes for CASSQTPRRLAYEQYF.

The V and J genes are TRBV12-3 or TRBV12-4 and TRBJ1-2; possibly TRBD1 for D (5 bases). This CDR3 region has 13 residues. V was cut by 3 bases and J by 5 bases, with 10 bases left in between. CDR3 sequence reads: CASSFGGGYGYTF. CDR3 DNA: TGTGCCAGCAGTTTTGGGGGTGGTTATGGCTACACCTTC.

This clonotype was counted many times. A much bigger clone sits one base away, suggesting this may be a read error. The chain links TRBV12-3 or TRBV12-4 to TRBJ1-1; no clear D gene. The CDR3 consists of 13 residues. V lost 2 bases and J 0 bases, leaving 4 bases between the germline ends. The CDR3 sequence is CASSLWLNTEAFF. In DNA form, the CDR3 reads TGTGCCAGCAGTTTATGGCTGAACACTGAAGCTTTCTTT.

This clonotype was recorded at least ten times. The J gene is TRBJ2-3, the V gene TRBV4-2, with TRBD2 matching 8 bases. This CDR3 has 17 residues. The V gene's germline CDR1 is LGHNA and CDR2 YNFKEQ. The J segment lost 0 bases and the V segment lost 5 bases, leaving 10 bases of the junction unmatched. CDR3 sequence: CASSSRVRGDSTDTQYF. CDR3 DNA sequence: TGTGCCAGCAGCTCAAGAGTGCGGGGGGACAGCACAGATACGCAGTATTTT.

This clonotype occurred many times. The chain combines TRBV11-2 with TRBJ2-7, with 12 bases matching TRBD1. The V and J ends lost 3 bases and 5 bases, in that order; junction bases with no gene match: 8. In germline, CDR1 is SGHAT, CDR2 FQNNGV. This CDR3 has 16 residues. This chain's CDR3 is CASSLDPGQGAHEQYF. DNA for the CDR3: TGTGCCAGCAGCTTGGACCCGGGACAGGGGGCCCACGAGCAGTACTTC.

The V and J genes are TRBV12-3 or TRBV12-4 and TRBJ2-1; 10 nucleotides agree with TRBD2. This CDR3 is 14 amino acids long. V was pared by 5 bases and J by 7 bases, with 5 bases of the junction left unmatched. CDR3 region: CASSRAGGSNEQFF. DNA of the CDR3: TGTGCCAGCAGTCGAGCGGGGGGGTCTAATGAGCAGTTCTTC.

This clonotype appeared many times. The chain links TRBV5-5 to TRBJ2-5; D perhaps matches TRBD1 (5 bases). CDR3 size: 13 residues. The V end was cut by 2 bases, the J end by 1 base, with 6 bases between. CDR1 is SGHKS, CDR2 YYEKEE, per germline (reference sequence). The CDR3 region is CASSFDSQETQYF. CDR3 nucleotides: TGTGCCAGCAGCTTCGACAGCCAAGAGACCCAGTACTTC.

This clonotype was counted only a few times. The chain joins TRBV4-2 to TRBJ2-5; 9 bases are a match to TRBD1. The germline V gene encodes CDR1 LGHNA and CDR2 YNFKEQ. Losses at the gene ends were 3 bases for V and 2 bases for J; bases not matched to a gene: 10. The length of the CDR3 is 17 residues. CDR3 sequence: CASSQWTGDRGQETQYF. CDR3 DNA sequence: TGTGCCAGCAGCCAGTGGACAGGGGATAGGGGGCAAGAGACCCAGTACTTC.

The sample holds many counts of this clonotype. The chain has TRBV5-1 and TRBJ2-5; 12 nucleotides agree with TRBD2. The germline V gene has CDR1 SGHRS and CDR2 YFSETQ. The CDR3 is 14 residues long. J was trimmed by 5 bases and V by 4 bases; bases with no gene match: 3. Here the CDR3 reads CASSTGTSGETQYF. The CDR3 coding sequence is TGCGCCAGCAGCACCGGGACTAGCGGGGAGACCCAGTACTTC.

There are a few counts of this clonotype. The V gene is TRBV20-1, the J gene TRBJ2-5; no clear D. Per germline, CDR1 DFQATT and CDR2 SNEGSKA (reference sequence). Trimming left V 5 bases short and J 2 bases short, with 12 bases between. The CDR3 runs 13 residues. The CDR3 DNA sequence: TGCAGTGCTCCGACTGGAAGACAAGAGACCCAGTACTTC. Translation: CSAPTGRQETQYF.